This TCR beta chain comes out of a study of regulatory T cells in long-lasting Graves disease. Stated time point: persistent/refractory GD, antithyroid drugs over 5 years with positive TRAb. The TCR library used RNA extracted from PBMCs. The patients included were those that came from an endocrinology department in Xi'an, China. Peripheral blood, at roughly 10 milliliters, went into EDTA tubes. This clonotype was counted ten times or more. To make TCR beta libraries, researchers used iRepertoire HTBI primers and Arm-PCR of CDR3 regions. Via MiXCR, TCRdb re-called the multiplex PCR reads, giving one row per CDR3 protein. The data hold 400,000 to 500,000 distinct CDR3 sequences, with 21% observed a single time. The TCR comes from a female donor with Graves disease. The sample in question was peripheral blood mononuclear cells (PBMCs), obtained when the disease was refractory, from a patient treated with antithyroid drugs.

In DNA, the CDR3 is TGTGCCAGCTCAAGAGCGTCGGAGACCCAGTACTTC. It encodes CASSRASETQYF. The chain links TRBV2 to TRBJ2-5; D gene uncertain. This CDR3 is built from 12 residues. The V gene's germline CDR1 is SNHLY and CDR2 FYNNEI. With 8 bases removed from V and 5 bases from J, the gap between germline ends came to 12 bases.